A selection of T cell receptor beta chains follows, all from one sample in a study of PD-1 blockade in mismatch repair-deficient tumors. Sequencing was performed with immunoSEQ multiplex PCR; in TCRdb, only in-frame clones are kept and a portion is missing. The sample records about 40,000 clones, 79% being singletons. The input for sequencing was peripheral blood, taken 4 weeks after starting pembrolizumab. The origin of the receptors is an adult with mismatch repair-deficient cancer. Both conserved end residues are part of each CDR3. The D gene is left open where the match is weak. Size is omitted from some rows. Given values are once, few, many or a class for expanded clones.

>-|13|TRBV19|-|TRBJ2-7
CASSPGNSYEQYF
TGTGCCAGTAGTCCTGGAAACTCCTACGAGCAGTACTTC
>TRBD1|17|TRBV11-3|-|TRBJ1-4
CASSSSTGQEGIEKLFF
TGTGCCAGCAGCTCTTCAACTGGACAGGAAGGGATTGAAAAACTGTTTTTT
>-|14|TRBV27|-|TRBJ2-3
CASSGWDRTDTQYF
TGTGCCAGCAGTGGGTGGGACCGCACAGATACGCAGTATTTT
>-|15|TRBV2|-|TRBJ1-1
CASSEDWGENTEAFF
TGTGCCAGCAGTGAAGACTGGGGGGAGAACACTGAAGCTTTCTTT
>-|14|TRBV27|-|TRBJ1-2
CASSSATGLYGYTF
TGTGCCAGCAGTTCGGCGACAGGCCTCTATGGCTACACCTTC
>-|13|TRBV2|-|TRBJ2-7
CASSEWADGEQYF
TGTGCCAGCAGTGAATGGGCAGACGGCGAGCAGTACTTC
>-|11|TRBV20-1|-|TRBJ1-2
CSARIRYGYTF
TGCAGTGCTAGGATTCGGTATGGCTACACCTTC
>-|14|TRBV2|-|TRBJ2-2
CASSAQGGAGELFF
TGTGCCAGCAGTGCCCAGGGGGGCGCCGGGGAGCTGTTTTTT
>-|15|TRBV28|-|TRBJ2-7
CASSLRTPIFYEQYF
TGTGCCAGCAGTTTACGGACCCCGATCTTCTACGAGCAGTACTTC
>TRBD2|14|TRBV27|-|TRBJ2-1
CASLTSGSDNEQFF
TGTGCCAGCCTTACTAGCGGGAGTGACAATGAGCAGTTCTTC
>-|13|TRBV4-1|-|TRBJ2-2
CASSRGRTGELFF
TGCGCCAGCAGTCGAGGAAGGACCGGGGAGCTGTTTTTT
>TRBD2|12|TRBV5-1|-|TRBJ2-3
CASSLGLAGGIF
TGCGCCAGCAGCCTAGGACTAGCGGGAGGTATTTTT
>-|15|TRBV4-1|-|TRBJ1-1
CASSQVIGGQTEAFF
TGCGCCAGCAGCCAAGTTATTGGGGGCCAAACTGAAGCTTTCTTT
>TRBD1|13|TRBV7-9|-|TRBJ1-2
CASSFSGGDGYTF
TGTGCCAGCAGCTTTTCAGGGGGCGATGGCTACACCTTC
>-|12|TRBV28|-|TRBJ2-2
CASSLGVGELFF
TGTGCCAGCAGTCTTGGGGTAGGGGAGCTGTTTTTT
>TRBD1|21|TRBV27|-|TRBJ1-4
CASSSSRDRTPSRWTNEKLFF
TGTGCCAGCAGTTCCTCTCGGGACAGGACACCCTCAAGGTGGACTAATGAAAAACTGTTTTTT
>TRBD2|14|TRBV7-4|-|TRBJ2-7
CASSQWGGTHEQYF
TGTGCCAGCAGCCAGTGGGGGGGGACCCACGAGCAGTACTTC
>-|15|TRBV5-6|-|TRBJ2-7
CASSLDPDSSYEQYF
TGTGCCAGCAGCTTGGATCCTGATAGCTCCTACGAGCAGTACTTC
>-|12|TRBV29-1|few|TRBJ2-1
CSVELRDNEQFF
TGCAGCGTTGAACTCAGGGACAATGAGCAGTTCTTC
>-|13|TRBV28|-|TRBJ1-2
CASSAEGGDGYTF
TGTGCCAGCAGTGCCGAAGGGGGAGATGGCTACACCTTC
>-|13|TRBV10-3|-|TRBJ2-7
CAINRDISYEQYF
TGTGCCATCAACCGGGACATAAGCTACGAGCAGTACTTC
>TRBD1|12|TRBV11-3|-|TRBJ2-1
CASSLTGYEQFF
TGTGCCAGCAGCTTGACAGGGTACGAGCAGTTCTTC
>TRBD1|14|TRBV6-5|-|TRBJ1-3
CASSDQGAGNTIYF
TGTGCCAGCAGTGACCAGGGGGCTGGAAACACCATATATTTT
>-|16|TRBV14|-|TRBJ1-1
CASSPLWGSDYTEAFF
TGTGCCAGCAGCCCTCTCTGGGGGTCCGATTACACTGAAGCTTTCTTT
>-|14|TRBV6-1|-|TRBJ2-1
CASSFSGEADEQFF
TGTGCCAGCAGTTTCTCGGGAGAAGCGGATGAGCAGTTCTTC
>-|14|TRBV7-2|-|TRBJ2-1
CASSSRDSYNEQFF
TGTGCCAGCAGCTCGCGGGACAGCTACAATGAGCAGTTCTTC
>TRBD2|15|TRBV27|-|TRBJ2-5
CASSLAGEGSETQYF
TGTGCCAGCAGTTTGGCGGGAGAGGGTTCGGAGACCCAGTACTTC
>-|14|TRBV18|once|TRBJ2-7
CASSPHDLAYEQYF
TGTGCCAGCTCACCCCATGACCTAGCCTACGAGCAGTACTTC
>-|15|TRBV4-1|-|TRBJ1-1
CASSQDLQLNTEAFF
TGCGCCAGCAGCCAAGACCTACAGCTGAACACTGAAGCTTTCTTT
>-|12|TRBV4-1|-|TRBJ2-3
CASSQDGQFRSF
TGCGCCAGCAGCCAAGATGGGCAGTTTCGGTCTTTT
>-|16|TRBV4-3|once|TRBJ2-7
CASSQEVQYWGYEQYF
TGCGCCAGCAGCCAAGAAGTACAGTACTGGGGCTACGAGCAGTACTTC
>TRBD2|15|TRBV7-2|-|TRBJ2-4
CASSFSGRLSDIQYF
TGTGCCAGCAGCTTTAGCGGGAGACTTAGCGACATTCAGTACTTC
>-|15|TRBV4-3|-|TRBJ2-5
CASSQVGGLRETQYF
TGCGCCAGCAGCCAAGTGGGGGGACTCCGGGAGACCCAGTACTTC
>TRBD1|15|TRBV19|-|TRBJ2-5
CASSNIGRGKETQYF
TGTGCCAGTAGTAATATAGGCAGGGGGAAAGAGACCCAGTACTTC
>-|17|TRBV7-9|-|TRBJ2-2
CASSHNTRGAGAGELFF
TGTGCCAGCAGCCACAATACGAGGGGTGCCGGGGCCGGGGAGCTGTTTTTT
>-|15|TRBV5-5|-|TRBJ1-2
CASRLGGSGDYGYTF
TGTGCCAGCAGGTTGGGTGGTTCGGGGGACTATGGCTACACCTTC
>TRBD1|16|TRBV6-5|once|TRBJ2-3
CASSSRRGLGTDTQYF
TGTGCCAGCAGTTCCCGCAGGGGGCTGGGGACAGATACGCAGTATTTT
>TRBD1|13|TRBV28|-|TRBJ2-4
CASSSTGEAIQYF
TGTGCCAGCAGTTCGACAGGGGAGGCCATTCAGTACTTC
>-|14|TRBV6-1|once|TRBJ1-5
CASNLEGVSQPQHF
TGTGCCAGCAACTTAGAGGGGGTTAGTCAGCCCCAGCATTTT
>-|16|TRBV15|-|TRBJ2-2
CATSREGRRASGELFF
TGTGCCACCAGCAGAGAAGGGAGAAGGGCCAGCGGGGAGCTGTTTTTT
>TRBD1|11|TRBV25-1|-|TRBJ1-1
CASTGGTEAFF
TGTGCCAGCACAGGGGGCACTGAAGCTTTCTTT
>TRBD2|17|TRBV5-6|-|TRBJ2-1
CASSFHLAGGSYNEQFF
TGTGCCAGCAGCTTCCACCTAGCGGGAGGGTCCTACAATGAGCAGTTCTTC
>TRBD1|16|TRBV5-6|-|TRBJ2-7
CASSPGTGVYLYEQYF
TGTGCCAGCAGCCCGGGGACAGGGGTGTATCTCTACGAGCAGTACTTC
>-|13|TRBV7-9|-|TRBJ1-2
CASSDRRTDGYTF
TGTGCCAGCAGCGATCGTCGGACAGATGGCTACACCTTC
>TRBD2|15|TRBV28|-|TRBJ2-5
CASSPIAGVGETQYF
TGTGCCAGCAGTCCTATAGCGGGAGTTGGTGAGACCCAGTACTTC
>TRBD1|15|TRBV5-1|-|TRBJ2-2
CASSLQGARTGELFF
TGCGCCAGCTCGCTTCAGGGGGCAAGGACCGGGGAGCTGTTTTTT
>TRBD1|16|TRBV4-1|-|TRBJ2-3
CASSLRQGASTDTQYF
TGCGCCAGCAGCCTTCGACAGGGGGCTAGCACAGATACGCAGTATTTT
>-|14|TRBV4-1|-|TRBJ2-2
CASSQEASTGELFF
TGCGCCAGCAGCCAAGAAGCAAGTACCGGGGAGCTGTTTTTT
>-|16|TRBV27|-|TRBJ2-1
CASSPIRRLVLNEQFF
TGTGCCAGCAGTCCCATCCGGAGACTAGTCTTGAATGAGCAGTTCTTC
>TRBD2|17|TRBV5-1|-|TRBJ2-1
CASSLVRGRGHYNEQFF
TGCGCCAGCAGCTTGGTTCGCGGGAGGGGGCACTACAATGAGCAGTTCTTC
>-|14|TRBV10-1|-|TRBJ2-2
CASTGERDTGELFF
TGCGCCAGCACCGGGGAGCGCGACACCGGGGAGCTGTTTTTT
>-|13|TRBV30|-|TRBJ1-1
CAWKPRDNTEAFF
TGTGCCTGGAAACCTCGGGACAACACTGAAGCTTTCTTT
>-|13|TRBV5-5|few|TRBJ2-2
CASSLSHTGELFF
TGTGCCAGCAGCTTGTCTCACACCGGGGAGCTGTTTTTT
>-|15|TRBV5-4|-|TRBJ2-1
CASSLDRAPGIEQFF
TGTGCCAGCAGCTTGGACAGGGCACCTGGGATTGAGCAGTTCTTC
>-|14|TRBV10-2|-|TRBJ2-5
CASSELDRVGAQYF
TGCGCCAGCAGTGAGTTGGACCGGGTAGGGGCCCAGTACTTC